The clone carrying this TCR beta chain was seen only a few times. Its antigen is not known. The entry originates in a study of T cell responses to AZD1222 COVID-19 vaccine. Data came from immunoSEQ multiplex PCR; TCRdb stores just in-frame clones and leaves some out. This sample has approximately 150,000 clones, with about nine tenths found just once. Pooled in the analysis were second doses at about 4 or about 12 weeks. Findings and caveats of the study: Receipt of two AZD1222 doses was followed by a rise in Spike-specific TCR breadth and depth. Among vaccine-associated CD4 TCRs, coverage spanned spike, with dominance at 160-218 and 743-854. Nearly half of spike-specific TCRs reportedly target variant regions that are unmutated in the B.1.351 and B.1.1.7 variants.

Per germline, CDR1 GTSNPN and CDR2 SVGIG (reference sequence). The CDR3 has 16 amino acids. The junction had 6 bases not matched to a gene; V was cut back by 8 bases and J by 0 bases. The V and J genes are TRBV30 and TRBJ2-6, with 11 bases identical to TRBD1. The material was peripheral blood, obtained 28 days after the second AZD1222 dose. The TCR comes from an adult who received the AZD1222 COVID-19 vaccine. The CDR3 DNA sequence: TGTGCCGGGGACAGGGGGTTCTACTCTGGGGCCAACGTCCTGACTTTC. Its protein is CAGDRGFYSGANVLTF.